Included here is one T cell receptor (beta chain) sequence, with context. Its antigen remains unidentified. Chemo-refractory metastatic non-small-cell lung cancer patients received focal radiation with ipilimumab CTLA-4 blockade. The data derive from a study of radiotherapy plus CTLA-4 blockade in lung cancer. Study details: Of all patients, under 20% responded objectively and about 34% showed disease control.

The method was immunoSEQ multiplex PCR; TCRdb's version includes in-frame clones alone and lacks a portion of them. The data hold about 70,000 clones, with less than 85% observed a single time. Whole-study results and caveats: Subsequent to radiotherapy plus ipilimumab, tumor-derived TCR clones underwent expansion in blood. Interferon-beta and early blood T cell clone dynamics reportedly predicted response best.

The sample was peripheral blood, taken from a patient treated with radiotherapy plus ipilimumab. The source is a human donor with non-small cell lung cancer whose response to radiotherapy plus ipilimumab could not be evaluated. Some clones in this sample may be carry-over from other donors' samples.

The CDR3 spells CASRTDRDTEAFF. DNA for the CDR3: TGCGCCAGCAGAACGGACAGGGACACTGAAGCTTTCTTT. The chain carries TRBV5-1 and TRBJ1-1; TRBD1 matches at 8 bases. Germline loops: CDR1 SGHRS, CDR2 YFSETQ. After removal of 5 bases from V and 3 bases from J, the junction contained 3 bases not matched to a gene. The CDR3 is made up of 13 amino acids.